These 2 T cell receptor beta chains were all obtained from the same sample, sequenced in a study of beta chain features in type 1 diabetes. What was sequenced were expressed TCRB transcripts, since all of the isolated RNA had been reverse transcribed. Method: immunoSEQ multiplex PCR; TCRdb's copy keeps in-frame clones and lacks some. There are 810,000 or so clones in the sample; about 17% occur only once, and around 0.02% lies in the top ten. The specimen sequenced was naive CD4+ T cells from blood. All receptors derive from a woman in her late teens or twenties in good health.

This clone was detected a few times. The J gene is TRBJ2-1, the V gene TRBV5-1; 10 nucleotides agree with TRBD2. The CDR3 extends over 16 amino acids. Losses at the gene ends were 7 bases for V and 1 base for J; bases not matched to a gene: 8. Germline CDR1 is SGHRS and CDR2 is YFSETQ. The CDR3 region is CASVPLAGGSYNEQFF. The CDR3 coding sequence is TGCGCCAGCGTACCATTAGCGGGAGGATCCTACAATGAGCAGTTCTTC.

This clone was detected a few times. The same CDR3 is also encoded by other DNA sequences in this sample. V gene TRBV7-9 combines with J gene TRBJ2-7; 14 positions agree with TRBD2. V lost 5 bases to trimming and J lost 4 bases; unmatched junction nucleotides: 4. Germline V lookup: CDR1 SEHNR, CDR2 FQNEAQ (reference sequence). The CDR3 runs to 15 residues. As DNA, the CDR3 is TGTGCCAGCAGCCGAGGGACTAGCGGGAGTTACGAGCAGTACTTC. Amino acid sequence: CASSRGTSGSYEQYF. The entire variable domain, with the rest obtained from reference TRBV7-9 and TRBJ2-7, is as follows: DTGVSQNPRHKITKRGQNVTFRCDPISEHNRLYWYRQTLGQGPEFLTYFQNEAQLEKSRLLSDRFSAERPKGSFSTLEIQRTEQGDSAMYLCASSRGTSGSYEQYFGPGTRLTVT.